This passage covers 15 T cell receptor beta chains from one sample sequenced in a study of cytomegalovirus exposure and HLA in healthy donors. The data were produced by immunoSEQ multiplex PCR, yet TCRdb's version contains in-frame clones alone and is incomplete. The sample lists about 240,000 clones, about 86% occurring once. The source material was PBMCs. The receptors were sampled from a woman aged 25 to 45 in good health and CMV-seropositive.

Written as DNA, the CDR3 is TGTGCCAGTAGTACAGGACAGAACACTGAAGCTTTCTTT. Encoded protein: CASSTGQNTEAFF. The chain combines TRBV19 with TRBJ1-1; D is perhaps TRBD1 (5 bases). V was cut by 4 bases and J by 1 base, with 7 bases left in between. The CDR3 totals 13 residues. Germline CDR1 reads LNHDA; CDR2 reads SQIVND (reference sequence).

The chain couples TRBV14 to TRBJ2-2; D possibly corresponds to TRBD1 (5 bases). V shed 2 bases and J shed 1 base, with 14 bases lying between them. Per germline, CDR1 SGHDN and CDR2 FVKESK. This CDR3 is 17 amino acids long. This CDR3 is CASSQRMGQGNTGELFF. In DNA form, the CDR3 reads TGTGCCAGCAGCCAAAGAATGGGCCAGGGGAACACCGGGGAGCTGTTTTTT.

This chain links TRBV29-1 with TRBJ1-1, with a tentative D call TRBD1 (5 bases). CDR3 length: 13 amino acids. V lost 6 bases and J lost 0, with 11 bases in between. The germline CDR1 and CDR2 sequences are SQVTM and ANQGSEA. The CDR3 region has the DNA TGCAGCGTCGCGGGACGTATGAACACTGAAGCTTTCTTT. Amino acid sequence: CSVAGRMNTEAFF. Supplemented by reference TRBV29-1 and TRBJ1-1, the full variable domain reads SAVISQKPSRDICQRGTSLTIQCQVDSQVTMMFWYRQQPGQSLTLIATANQGSEATYESGFVIDKFPISRPNLTFSTLTVSNMSPEDSSIYLCSVAGRMNTEAFFGQGTRLTVV.

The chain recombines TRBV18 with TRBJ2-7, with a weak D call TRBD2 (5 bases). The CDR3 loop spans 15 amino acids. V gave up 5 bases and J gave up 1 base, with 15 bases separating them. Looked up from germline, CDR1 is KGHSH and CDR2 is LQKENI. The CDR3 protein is CASSEGVVLSYEQYF. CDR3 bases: TGTGCCAGCTCAGAGGGTGTGGTGTTGTCCTACGAGCAGTACTTC.

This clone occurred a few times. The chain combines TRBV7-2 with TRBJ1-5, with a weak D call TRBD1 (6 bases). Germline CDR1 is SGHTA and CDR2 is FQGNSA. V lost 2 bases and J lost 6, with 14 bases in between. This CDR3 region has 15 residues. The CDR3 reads CASSLIPGGLQPQHF. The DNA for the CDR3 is TGTGCCAGCAGCTTAATACCTGGGGGCCTTCAGCCCCAGCATTTT. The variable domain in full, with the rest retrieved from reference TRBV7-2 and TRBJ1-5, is GAGVSQSPSNKVTEKGKDVELRCDPISGHTALYWYRQSLGQGLEFLIYFQGNSAPDKSGLPSDRFSAERTGGSVSTLTIQRTQQEDSAVYLCASSLIPGGLQPQHFGDGTRLSIL.

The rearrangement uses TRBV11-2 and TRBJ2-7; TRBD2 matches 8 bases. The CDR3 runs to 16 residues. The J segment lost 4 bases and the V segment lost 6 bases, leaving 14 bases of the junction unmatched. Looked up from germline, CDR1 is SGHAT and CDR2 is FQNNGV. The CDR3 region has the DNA TGTGCCAGCAGGGCACCAGGCCTAGCGGGTGTTTACGAGCAGTACTTC. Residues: CASRAPGLAGVYEQYF.

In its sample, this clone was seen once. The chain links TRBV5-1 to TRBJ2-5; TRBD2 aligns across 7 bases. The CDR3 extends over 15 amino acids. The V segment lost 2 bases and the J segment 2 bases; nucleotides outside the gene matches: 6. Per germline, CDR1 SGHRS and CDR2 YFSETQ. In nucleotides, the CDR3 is TGCGCCAGCAGCTTAGGGACTACCTGGCAAGAGACCCAGTACTTC. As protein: CASSLGTTWQETQYF.

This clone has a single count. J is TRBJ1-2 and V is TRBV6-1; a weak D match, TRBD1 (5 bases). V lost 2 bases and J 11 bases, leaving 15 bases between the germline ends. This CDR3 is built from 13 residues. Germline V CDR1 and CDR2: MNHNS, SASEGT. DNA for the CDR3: TGTGCCAGCAGTGAACTCCAGGGTGGGGTGTACACCTTC. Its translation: CASSELQGGVYTF.

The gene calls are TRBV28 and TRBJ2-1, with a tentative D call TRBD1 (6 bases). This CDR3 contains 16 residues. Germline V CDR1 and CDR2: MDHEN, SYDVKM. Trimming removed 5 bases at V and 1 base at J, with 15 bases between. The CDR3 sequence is CASSIGIRGSYNEQFF. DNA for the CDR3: TGTGCCAGCAGTATAGGGATCAGGGGATCCTACAATGAGCAGTTCTTC. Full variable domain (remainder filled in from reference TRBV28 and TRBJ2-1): DVKVTQSSRYLVKRTGEKVFLECVQDMDHENMFWYRQDPGLGLRLIYFSYDVKMKEKGDIPEGYSVSREKKERFSLILESASTNQTSMYLCASSIGIRGSYNEQFFGPGTRLTVL.

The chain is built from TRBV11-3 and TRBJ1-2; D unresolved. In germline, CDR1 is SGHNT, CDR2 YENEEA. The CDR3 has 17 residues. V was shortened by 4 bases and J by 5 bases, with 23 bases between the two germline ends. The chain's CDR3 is CASSYHTSDLTLYGYTF. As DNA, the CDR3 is TGTGCCAGCAGCTACCACACATCGGACTTGACTCTATATGGCTACACCTTC.

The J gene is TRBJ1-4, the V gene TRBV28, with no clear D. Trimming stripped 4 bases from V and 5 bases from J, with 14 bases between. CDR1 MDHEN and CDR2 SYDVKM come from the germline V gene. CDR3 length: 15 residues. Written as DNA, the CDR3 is TGTGCCAGCAGTTCCAGCGGAGCCGGAAATGAAAAACTGTTTTTT. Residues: CASSSSGAGNEKLFF.

CDR3 coding DNA: TGTGCCAGCAGTTTAGCAGGGGATCAGCCCCAGCATTTT. This encodes CASSLAGDQPQHF. The rearrangement links TRBV27 to TRBJ1-5; D may be TRBD1 (6 bases). The CDR3 sequence is 13 residues long. Germline CDR1 MNHEY, CDR2 SMNVEV (reference sequence). V dropped 2 bases and J dropped 5 bases, with 7 bases sitting between them.

This CDR3 is CASSPGGTEAFF. CDR3 sequence (DNA): TGCGCCAGCAGCCCGGGGGGGACTGAAGCTTTCTTT. V usage is TRBV5-1 and J usage is TRBJ1-1, with D possibly being TRBD1 (5 bases). The CDR3 covers 12 residues. Trimming shortened V by 4 bases and J by 5 bases, and 9 bases separated the two germline ends. Germline assignment: CDR1 SGHRS and CDR2 YFSETQ.

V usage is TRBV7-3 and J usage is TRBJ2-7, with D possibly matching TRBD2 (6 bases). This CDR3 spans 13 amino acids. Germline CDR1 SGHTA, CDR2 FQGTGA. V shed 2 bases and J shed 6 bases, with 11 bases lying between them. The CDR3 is CASSLVLGGEQYF. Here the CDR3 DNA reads TGTGCCAGCAGCTTAGTCTTGGGGGGCGAGCAGTACTTC.

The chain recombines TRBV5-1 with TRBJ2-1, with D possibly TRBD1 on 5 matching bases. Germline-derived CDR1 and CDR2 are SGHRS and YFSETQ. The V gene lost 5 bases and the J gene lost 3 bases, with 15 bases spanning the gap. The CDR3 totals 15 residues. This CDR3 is CASRKVQGDYNEQFF. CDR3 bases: TGCGCCAGCAGAAAGGTCCAGGGTGACTACAATGAGCAGTTCTTC.